This T cell receptor (beta chain) is drawn from a study of CD8 T cells in ankylosing spondylitis. Study outcomes and limitations: With a CD8+ phenotype, disease-linked clones were relatively rare in peripheral blood.

Molecular-barcoded quantitative 5'-RACE produced these TCR beta libraries. TCRdb fed the 5' RACE reads into MiXCR, producing one record per CDR3 protein. Counted here are approximately 180,000 distinct CDR3 sequences, 15% to 20% occurring once; the ten biggest clones make up roughly 4.5%. This clonotype was observed many times. Its antigen remains unknown. Sequenced: blood, either unsorted or a sorted T cell fraction (not recorded which). This clonotype was sampled from a male donor between 5 and 29 years old with ankylosing spondylitis or in good health (not recorded which).

The CDR3: CASSQDGTGGYTF. The CDR3 DNA sequence: TGTGCCAGCAGCCAAGATGGTACGGGTGGCTACACCTTC. The chain employs TRBV4-2 and TRBJ1-2; no reliable D call. CDR1 and CDR2 from the germline V gene are LGHNA and YNFKEQ. Trimming pared 0 bases from V and 7 bases from J, leaving 9 bases between. The CDR3 is made up of 13 amino acids.